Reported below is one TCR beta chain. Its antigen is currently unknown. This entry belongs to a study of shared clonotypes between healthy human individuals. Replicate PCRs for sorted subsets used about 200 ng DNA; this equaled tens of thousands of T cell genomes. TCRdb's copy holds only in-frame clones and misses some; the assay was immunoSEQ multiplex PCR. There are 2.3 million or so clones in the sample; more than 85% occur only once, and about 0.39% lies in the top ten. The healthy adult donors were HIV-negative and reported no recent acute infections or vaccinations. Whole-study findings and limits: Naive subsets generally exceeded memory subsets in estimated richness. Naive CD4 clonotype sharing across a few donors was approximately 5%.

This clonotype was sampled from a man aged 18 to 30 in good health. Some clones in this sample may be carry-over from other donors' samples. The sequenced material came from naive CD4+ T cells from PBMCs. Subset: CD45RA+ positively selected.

The CDR3 DNA is TGTGCCAGCAGCTTAGATCCGGATAGTATCTACACCTTC. Protein product: CASSLDPDSIYTF. This chain connects TRBV11-2 to TRBJ1-2; D not resolved. V was cut by 0 bases and J by 10 bases, with 12 bases left in between. CDR1 and CDR2 (germline): SGHAT, FQNNGV. The CDR3 is 13 residues long.